These T cell receptor beta chains were read from a single sample in a study of T cell clonotyping in hematopoietic cell transplantation. Some clones are missing from TCRdb's copy, which holds only in-frame ones; the method was immunoSEQ multiplex PCR. The sample contains several thousand clones, 90% to 95% of which appear only once. Sample: PBMCs, taken at the time of graft-versus-host disease after allogeneic stem cell transplant. The receptors come from a male patient aged 55 to 69 who had an allogeneic stem cell transplant from a related donor, so the T cells may come from the graft donor. Some clones in this sample may be carry-over from other donors' samples. Each CDR3 is given with its conserved first and last residue. Fields, in order: J gene, V gene, D gene, clone size, CDR3 DNA, CDR3 protein. D genes are given only for firm matches. Expanded clones are given a class, and other clones once, few, many or no size at all.

>TRBJ2-7|TRBV30|NA|NA
TGTGCCTGGAGTGTACAACAGCCAGTCGCCTACGAGCAGTACTTC
CAWSVQQPVAYEQYF
>TRBJ1-2|TRBV10-3|NA|NA
TGTGCCATCAGTGAGGTCTCAGTAGCTAACTATGGCTACACCTTC
CAISEVSVANYGYTF
>TRBJ2-4|TRBV4-2|TRBD2|once
TGTGCCAGCAGTTCCCTTGGCGGCGGGGGGTTAGCCAAAAACATTCAGTACTTC
CASSSLGGGGLAKNIQYF
>TRBJ1-4|TRBV9|NA|NA
TGTGCCAGCAGCGTAGATCCAGGGACTTCCGGAAAACTGTTTTTT
CASSVDPGTSGKLFF
>TRBJ1-1|TRBV6-5|NA|NA
TGTGCCAGCAGTCGGGGGATAGGGACTGAAGCTTTCTTT
CASSRGIGTEAFF
>TRBJ2-3|TRBV19|NA|NA
TGTGCCAGTAGTACCCGCACAGATACGCAGTATTTT
CASSTRTDTQYF
>TRBJ2-5|TRBV15|NA|few
TGTGCCACCCGGGGGTTCGAGGGATTCGAGACCCAGTACTTC
CATRGFEGFETQYF
>TRBJ2-1|TRBV19|NA|NA
TGTGCCAGTAGTGATCCCACTCGACAGCCGCAGTTCTTC
CASSDPTRQPQFF
>TRBJ2-7|TRBV11-1|TRBD1|NA
TGTGCCAGCAGCACCCTACAGGGGAGATCCCAGTACTTC
CASSTLQGRSQYF
>TRBJ2-7|TRBV28|TRBD1|once
TGTGCCAGCAGCGACCGGGACAGATCCTACGAGCAGTACTTC
CASSDRDRSYEQYF
>TRBJ2-2|TRBV10-3|TRBD1|NA
TGTGCCATCGGGTCGGGACAGGGCTTTGCCGGGGAGCTGTTTTTT
CAIGSGQGFAGELFF
>TRBJ1-6|TRBV5-6|NA|NA
TGTGCCAGCAGCTTGGGACCCAATTCACCCCTCCACTTT
CASSLGPNSPLHF
>TRBJ2-2|TRBV7-6|TRBD2|NA
TGTGCCAGCAGCCTACTAGCGGGGCCAGTCGGGGAGCTGTTTTTT
CASSLLAGPVGELFF
>TRBJ2-5|TRBV19|TRBD1|NA
TGTGCCAGTAGCCTACAGGGGGCCGCGACCCAGTACTTC
CASSLQGAATQYF
>TRBJ2-6|TRBV6-6|NA|NA
TGTGCCAGCAGTTCATTCTCTGGGTCCAACGTCCTGACTTTC
CASSSFSGSNVLTF
>TRBJ1-2|TRBV19|TRBD1|NA
TGTGCCAGTAGTAGGACAGGCCATCTCGGCTACACCTTC
CASSRTGHLGYTF
>TRBJ2-7|TRBV27|NA|once
TGTGCCAGCAGTATTTCAGGGATGCCCTACGAGCAGTACTTC
CASSISGMPYEQYF
>TRBJ1-3|TRBV5-1|TRBD1|NA
TGCGCCAGCAGCGGAACAGGGGACGGAAACACCATATATTTT
CASSGTGDGNTIYF
>TRBJ1-6|TRBV6-1|NA|NA
TGTGCCAGCAGTGAAGTATATGGGCAGCATAATTCACCCCTCCACTTT
CASSEVYGQHNSPLHF
>TRBJ1-1|TRBV29-1|NA|NA
TGCAGCGTTGGGGACACCCCCGAGACTGAAGCTTTCTTT
CSVGDTPETEAFF
>TRBJ1-4|TRBV9|NA|NA
TGTGCCAGCAGCACCGGACAGATCAGCAATGAAAAACTGTTTTTT
CASSTGQISNEKLFF
>TRBJ1-2|TRBV5-1|NA|NA
TGCGCCAGCAGCTTGTTAGATCCCTATGGCTACACCTTC
CASSLLDPYGYTF
>TRBJ1-5|TRBV28|NA|NA
TGTGCCAGCAGTTATGGCGGAGCTAGCAATCAGCCCCAGCATTTT
CASSYGGASNQPQHF
>TRBJ1-3|TRBV2|NA|NA
TGTGCCAGCAGCGGACCGGGAGGGGGCTCTGGAAACACCATATATTTT
CASSGPGGGSGNTIYF
>TRBJ2-1|TRBV19|NA|NA
TGTGCCAGTACCTCCGGAGCGGCCCGCTCCTACAATGAGCAGTTCTTC
CASTSGAARSYNEQFF
>TRBJ2-1|TRBV11-3|NA|NA
TGTGCCAGCAGCTTAGAAGAGCCGGGTGAGCAGTTCTTC
CASSLEEPGEQFF
>TRBJ2-5|TRBV7-2|TRBD2|NA
TGTGCCAGCAGCCTTAGCGGGGGACAAGAGACCCAGTACTTC
CASSLSGGQETQYF
>TRBJ2-3|TRBV7-6|NA|NA
TGTGCCAGCAGAACAGGGGATACGCAGTATTTT
CASRTGDTQYF
>TRBJ2-7|TRBV11-2|NA|NA
TGTGCCAGCAGCTCTCGAACAGGCGTTTACGAGCAGTACTTC
CASSSRTGVYEQYF
>TRBJ2-2|TRBV7-3|NA|few
TGTGCCAGCAGCATGCCGAACACCGGGGAGCTGTTTTTT
CASSMPNTGELFF
>TRBJ2-7|TRBV19|NA|NA
TGTGCCAGTAGTAAGGCCGGGGGGCGGACCTACGAGCAGTACTTC
CASSKAGGRTYEQYF
>TRBJ2-5|TRBV30|TRBD2|once
TGTGCCTGGAGTGTACCCGGGACTAGCGGGCAAGAGACCCAGTACTTC
CAWSVPGTSGQETQYF
>TRBJ1-5|TRBV28|NA|NA
TGTGCCAGCAGTCGGCCTGAGGGGCAGCCCCAGCATTTT
CASSRPEGQPQHF
>TRBJ1-6|TRBV19|NA|NA
TGTGCCAGTAGTATTGGACGCCTGGATAATTCACCCCTCCACTTT
CASSIGRLDNSPLHF
>TRBJ1-3|TRBV9|TRBD1|once
TGTGCCAGCAGCGTAGAGGGGGCCGGGTTTGGAAACACCATATATTTT
CASSVEGAGFGNTIYF
>TRBJ1-1|TRBV18|NA|once
TGTGCCAGCTCACCCGGCGGGGGCGGTGGTGAAGCTTTCTTT
CASSPGGGGGEAFF
>TRBJ1-5|TRBV6-1|NA|NA
TGTGCCAGCAGTGACATCGGCAGCATTCGACTCCAGCATTTT
CASSDIGSIRLQHF
>TRBJ1-5|TRBV6-6|TRBD1|NA
TGTGCCAGCAGTGACACAGGGGGCAATCAGCCCCAGCATTTT
CASSDTGGNQPQHF
>TRBJ2-3|TRBV20-1|NA|once
TGCAGTGCTAGGGCCCAGGATACGCAGTATTTT
CSARAQDTQYF
>TRBJ1-2|TRBV7-2|NA|NA
TGTGCCAGCAGCACCCGGGACCGCAAGGACTATGGCTACACCTTC
CASSTRDRKDYGYTF
>TRBJ2-7|TRBV19|NA|NA
TGTGCCAGTAGTATCTCCGAGAGCCTCTACGAGCAGTACTTC
CASSISESLYEQYF
>TRBJ1-2|TRBV7-9|NA|once
TGTGCCAGCAGCTTAGCGTTGCCGGTGGATGGCTACACCTTC
CASSLALPVDGYTF
>TRBJ2-5|TRBV7-2|NA|once
TGTGCCAGCAGCCCCGATGGACTGTTAGAGGAGACCCAGTACTTC
CASSPDGLLEETQYF
>TRBJ2-7|TRBV5-1|TRBD1|NA
TGCGCCAGCAGCTTGAGACAGGGAGATTACGAGCAGTACTTC
CASSLRQGDYEQYF
>TRBJ2-2|TRBV5-1|NA|NA
TGCGCCAGCAGCTTGGGGGCGGGCACCGGGGAGCTGTTTTTT
CASSLGAGTGELFF
>TRBJ1-5|TRBV4-1|NA|NA
TGCGCCAGCAGCCAAGTAGGGAAGCAGCCCCAGCATTTT
CASSQVGKQPQHF
>TRBJ1-4|TRBV5-4|NA|NA
TGTGCCAGCAGCAATGGGGGGACACATGAAAAACTGTTTTTT
CASSNGGTHEKLFF
>TRBJ2-7|TRBV4-2|TRBD1|NA
TGTGCCAGCAGCCAAACGACAGGGGAAGCCTACGAGCAGTACTTC
CASSQTTGEAYEQYF
>TRBJ1-4|TRBV7-3|TRBD1|NA
TGTGCCAGCAGCCTGACAGGGGGCGTATCTGAAAAACTGTTTTTT
CASSLTGGVSEKLFF
>TRBJ1-3|TRBV10-3|TRBD1|NA
TGTGCCATCAGATCCCAGGGGGCGGACACCATATATTTT
CAIRSQGADTIYF
>TRBJ1-3|TRBV7-9|NA|once
TGTGCCAGCAGCTTAGACGGGACTTCTGGAAACACCATATATTTT
CASSLDGTSGNTIYF
>TRBJ2-1|TRBV29-1|NA|NA
TGCAGCGTTGCGGTAGGGGGAAACTACAATGAGCAGTTCTTC
CSVAVGGNYNEQFF
>TRBJ2-7|TRBV28|TRBD2|NA
TGTGCCAGCAGGGCCGCGGGGGTCGGCTACGAGCAGTACTTC
CASRAAGVGYEQYF
>TRBJ2-3|TRBV11-2|NA|NA
TGTGCCAGCAGCTCCCTCACGACAGTCGCAGATACGCAGTATTTT
CASSSLTTVADTQYF
>TRBJ2-5|TRBV28|NA|NA
TGTGCCAGCAGGGTTCCAGGGGACGAGACCCAGTACTTC
CASRVPGDETQYF